Listed here are 16 T cell receptor beta chains from one sample, sequenced in a study of cytomegalovirus exposure and HLA in healthy donors. PCR used 60 Vbeta primers and 13 Jbeta primers. The assay was immunoSEQ multiplex PCR, and TCRdb's table has in-frame clones only and misses some. Of roughly 110,000 clones in the sample, around 85% are singletons; the top ten hold more than 3%. Sequenced: PBMCs. These receptors came from a man aged 55 to 70 in good health and CMV-seronegative.

The V and J genes are TRBV4-2 and TRBJ2-2, with D possibly matching TRBD2 (6 bases). The CDR3 is 16 residues long. V lost 0 bases and J lost 5, with 13 bases in between. Germline-derived CDR1 and CDR2 are LGHNA and YNFKEQ. DNA for the CDR3: TGTGCCAGCAGCCAAGATCAGAGACTAGAGACCGGGGAGCTGTTTTTT. It translates to CASSQDQRLETGELFF.

This clone is a singleton in its sample. The chain carries TRBV14 and TRBJ2-5; perhaps TRBD2 as D (5 bases). This CDR3 has 14 amino acids. Germline CDR1 and CDR2: SGHDN and FVKESK. Trimming took 4 bases from V and 5 from J, leaving 14 bases between them. CDR3 in DNA: TGTGCCAGCAGCCCCCTAGGCCCGGGGGAGACCCAGTACTTC. It specifies CASSPLGPGETQYF.

The V call is TRBV6-5, the J call TRBJ2-1, with 10 positions matching TRBD2. The V gene end was trimmed by 0 bases and the J gene end by 3 bases; junction bases not matched to a gene: 2. The CDR3 has 16 residues. CDR1 is MNHEY and CDR2 is SVGAGI in the germline V gene. This chain's CDR3 is CASSYSSGGNYNEQFF. The CDR3 DNA reads as TGTGCCAGCAGTTACTCTAGCGGGGGGAACTACAATGAGCAGTTCTTC.

The V gene is TRBV4-3, the J gene TRBJ2-1; D remains ambiguous. The length of the CDR3 is 14 residues. V was cut by 0 bases and J by 4 bases, with 7 bases left in between. Germline CDR1 reads LGHNA; CDR2 reads YSLEER. CDR3 sequence (DNA): TGCGCCAGCAGCCAAGAATCTAGATACAATGAGCAGTTCTTC. Translating it yields CASSQESRYNEQFF.

This chain connects TRBV5-1 to TRBJ2-6; TRBD2 might be the D (5 bases). V gave up 4 bases and J gave up 0 bases, with 11 bases separating them. The CDR3 sequence is 16 residues long. Germline assignment: CDR1 SGHRS and CDR2 YFSETQ. DNA of the CDR3: TGCGCCAGCAGCCTGGACGGGAACTCTGGGGCCAACGTCCTGACTTTC. It is translated as CASSLDGNSGANVLTF.

The chain has TRBV11-2 and TRBJ1-6; D remains unclear. Germline CDR1 is SGHAT and CDR2 is FQNNGV. The CDR3 is 13 amino acids. Trimming removed 5 bases from V and 7 bases from J, with 9 bases in between. The CDR3 is CASSPQANSPLHF. The CDR3 region has the DNA TGTGCCAGCAGCCCCCAGGCGAATTCACCCCTCCACTTT. Filled out from reference TRBV11-2 and TRBJ1-6, the complete variable domain reads EAGVAQSPRYKIIEKRQSVAFWCNPISGHATLYWYQQILGQGPKLLIQFQNNGVVDDSQLPKDRFSAERLKGVDSTLKIQPAKLEDSAVYLCASSPQANSPLHFGNGTRLTVT.

V gene TRBV5-1 combines with J gene TRBJ2-5; perhaps TRBD2 as D (5 bases). The CDR3 runs to 18 residues. CDR1 SGHRS and CDR2 YFSETQ come from the germline V gene. The V and J ends lost 5 bases and 2 bases respectively, with 25 bases between them. The CDR3 DNA follows: TGCGCCAGCAGTTCAAGGCCCCGGCGGGCGAACGGACAAGAGACCCAGTACTTC. Protein sequence: CASSSRPRRANGQETQYF.

Only one count was recorded for this clone. The J gene is TRBJ1-2, the V gene TRBV7-9; no firm D call. Germline-derived CDR1 and CDR2 are SEHNR and FQNEAQ (reference sequence). V lost 5 bases, J lost 5 bases, and 21 bases lay in between. The CDR3 has 16 residues. The CDR3 here is CASSPEEGRRRYGYTF. Written as DNA, the CDR3 is TGTGCCAGCAGCCCCGAGGAAGGACGGAGGCGGTATGGCTACACCTTC.

The J gene is TRBJ1-4, the V gene TRBV6-1; D may be TRBD1 (5 bases). The CDR3 loop spans 15 amino acids. The germline V and J ends were trimmed by 3 bases and 3 bases, with 11 bases remaining between them. Germline V gene data show CDR1 as MNHNS and CDR2 as SASEGT. CDR3 coding DNA: TGTGCCAGCAGTGATGGGGGGGGGTCTAATGAAAAACTGTTTTTT. It codes for CASSDGGGSNEKLFF.

V and J are TRBV5-4 and TRBJ2-1; weak D call: TRBD2 (6 bases). This CDR3 region has 15 residues. Trimming took 1 base from V and 6 from J, leaving 14 bases between them. Germline loops: CDR1 SGHNT, CDR2 YYREEE (reference sequence). CDR3 sequence: CASSLRRGQLNEQFF. The CDR3 bases are TGTGCCAGCAGCTTGCGGCGGGGTCAACTCAATGAGCAGTTCTTC.

V gene TRBV7-8 combines with J gene TRBJ1-5, with 7 bases that match TRBD1. The CDR3 contains 17 residues. Germline loops: CDR1 SGHVS, CDR2 FQNEAQ. Trimming took 3 bases from V and 0 from J; bases not matched to a gene: 8. The DNA for the CDR3 is TGTGCCAGCAGCTTCGCCGGGACAGTATATAGCAATCAGCCCCAGCATTTT. This codes for CASSFAGTVYSNQPQHF. Full variable domain (missing parts from reference TRBV7-8 and TRBJ1-5): GAGVSQSPRYKVAKRGQDVALRCDPISGHVSLFWYQQALGQGPEFLTYFQNEAQLDKSGLPSDRFFAERPEGSVSTLKIQRTQQEDSAVYLCASSFAGTVYSNQPQHFGDGTRLSIL.

The V gene is TRBV9, the J gene TRBJ2-3, with 7 nucleotides matching TRBD2. The germline gives CDR1 SGDLS, CDR2 YYNGEE. J was trimmed by 4 bases and V by 0 bases; bases with no gene match: 8. The CDR3 length is 16 residues. The CDR3, as DNA: TGTGCCAGCAGCGTAGTTAGTGGGGCGGGAGCAGATACGCAGTATTTT. Amino acids: CASSVVSGAGADTQYF.

The chain recombines TRBV5-1 with TRBJ1-5, with D possibly matching TRBD1 (5 bases). This CDR3 has 14 residues. With 0 bases removed from V and 4 bases from J, the gap between germline ends came to 8 bases. In germline, CDR1 is SGHRS, CDR2 YFSETQ. The CDR3 region is CASSLVGGNQPQHF. In DNA form, the CDR3 reads TGCGCCAGCAGCTTGGTCGGGGGTAATCAGCCCCAGCATTTT.

The chain joins TRBV7-8 to TRBJ1-2; the D gene is possibly TRBD1 (6 bases). This CDR3 spans 15 amino acids. Between the trimmed V and J ends, which lost 5 bases and 0 bases, there was a span of 13 bases. Germline CDR1 is SGHVS and CDR2 is FQNEAQ. CDR3 in DNA: TGTGCCAGCAGCCCCCAGGGGCAGACTAACTATGGCTACACCTTC. Its protein product is CASSPQGQTNYGYTF.

V gene TRBV12-2 combines with J gene TRBJ1-1. TRBV12-2 is a known pseudogene. This CDR3 contains 9 residues. The CDR3 region is CASPRGAFF. The CDR3, as DNA: TGTGCAAGTCCGCGGGGAGCTTTCTTT.

This clone was observed a single time. V gene TRBV7-2 combines with J gene TRBJ2-3; D gene unclear. Looked up from germline, CDR1 is SGHTA and CDR2 is FQGNSA. With 6 bases removed from V and 5 bases from J, the gap between germline ends came to 15 bases. CDR3 size: 14 residues. DNA of the CDR3: TGTGCCAGCAGTAGTCCGTATCTAGGAGATACGCAGTATTTT. Encoded protein: CASSSPYLGDTQYF.